The rows below give T cell receptor beta chains drawn from one sample of a study of molecular identifiers for immune sequencing clone quantification. TCRdb redid the calling of the PCR reads with MiXCR, one entry per CDR3 protein. The data show around 300,000 distinct CDR3 sequences, roughly a quarter seen once. The sample was naive CD8+ T cells from blood, with Jurkat cell RNA spiked in. These receptor sequences come from a human donor in good health. Some libraries in this study had Jurkat cell RNA spiked in. Each CDR3 is given with its conserved first and last residue. D genes are given only for firm matches. Size is stated for part of the rows, as once, few or many counts, or as a class when the clone is expanded.

many,TRBV5-6,NA,TRBJ1-1,TGTGCCAGCAGCTTGGGCCCCACGGGGGGAGCTTTCTTT,CASSLGPTGGAFF
few,TRBV4-1,NA,TRBJ1-5,TGCGCCAGCAGCCAAGTGTCGGGCCTCGTAGGCGATCAGCCCCAGCATTTT,CASSQVSGLVGDQPQHF
NA,TRBV30,NA,TRBJ1-6,TGTGCCTGGAGCCCAGGACGGCTTGATTCACCCCTCCACTTT,CAWSPGRLDSPLHF
many,TRBV6-2/TRBV6-3,TRBD1,TRBJ2-6,TGTGCCAGCAGTTCGGGACAGGGGATGGACGGGGCCAACGTCCTGACTTTC,CASSSGQGMDGANVLTF
few,TRBV19,NA,TRBJ2-7,TGTGCCAGTAGTCAGGGACAATGGGAGCAGTACTTC,CASSQGQWEQYF
few,TRBV7-2,NA,TRBJ2-7,TGTGCCAGCAGCTTAGTGCCGGGTTTCTACAAGCAGTACTTC,CASSLVPGFYKQYF
many,TRBV12-3/TRBV12-4,TRBD2,TRBJ2-3,TGTGCCAGCAGTTTAGCGGCGGATAGCGGGGGGGCACTAGATACGCAGTATTTT,CASSLAADSGGALDTQYF
few,TRBV12-3/TRBV12-4,NA,TRBJ2-2,TGTGCCAGCAGTCTCTGGACGGTTAACACCGGGGAGCTGTTTTTT,CASSLWTVNTGELFF
few,TRBV4-3,NA,TRBJ2-7,TGCGCCAGCAGCACTGACAGGACAACAACCTACGAGCAGTACTTC,CASSTDRTTTYEQYF
many,TRBV2,NA,TRBJ2-5,TGTGCCAGCAGTGAAGAAGGTGGGGGTCAAGAGACCCAGTACTTC,CASSEEGGGQETQYF
NA,TRBV4-3,NA,TRBJ2-3,TGCGCCAGCAGCCAAGAGGGAATACACACAGATACGCAGTATTTT,CASSQEGIHTDTQYF
many,TRBV27,NA,TRBJ1-6,TGTGCCAGCAGTTTTGGGACTCCCACTTATTCACCCCTCCACTTT,CASSFGTPTYSPLHF
NA,TRBV11-2,NA,TRBJ1-1,TGTGCCAGCAGCTCGGGTTCCAGGGAGGCTTTCTTT,CASSSGSREAFF
few,TRBV19,NA,TRBJ2-3,TGTGCCAGTCGGCCAGCCGGTTCCATAGATACGCAGTATTTT,CASRPAGSIDTQYF
NA,TRBV7-9,NA,TRBJ2-3,TGTGCCAGCAGCTTAGCGGGGGGGCAAGGAGATACGCGGTATTTT,CASSLAGGQGDTRYF
NA,TRBV14,NA,TRBJ2-7,TGTGCCAGCAGCCAAGAAAGGCAGACCTACGAGCAGTACTTC,CASSQERQTYEQYF
many,TRBV29-1,NA,TRBJ1-1,TGCAGCGTTCGTAACGGATATACGAACACTGAAGCTTTCTTT,CSVRNGYTNTEAFF
NA,TRBV7-6,TRBD2,TRBJ2-2,TGTGCCAGCAGCTTAGCACTAGCGGGGGGAAAAAACACCGGGGAGCTGTTTTTT,CASSLALAGGKNTGELFF
NA,TRBV7-9,NA,TRBJ1-1,TGTGCCAGCAGCTTAGTTCTTGCAGGGGCCACTGAAGCTTTCTTT,CASSLVLAGATEAFF
few,TRBV6-4,NA,TRBJ1-1,TGTGCCGGCGGAGGGGGAGATGCTGAAGCTTTCTTT,CAGGGGDAEAFF
NA,TRBV30,NA,TRBJ2-3,TGTGCCTTTCAACTAGGAGTCACGCAGTATTTT,CAFQLGVTQYF
many,TRBV12-3/TRBV12-4,TRBD2,TRBJ2-1,TGTGCCAGCAGCCTAACGGCGGTAGCGGGAGCAGGAGGGCAGTTCTTC,CASSLTAVAGAGGQFF
few,TRBV2,TRBD1,TRBJ2-3,TGTGCCGGCAGTGAATCCCGACAGGGAGCAAGAACAGATACGCAGTATTTT,CAGSESRQGARTDTQYF